This TCR beta chain was observed in a study of blood T cell repertoires in COVID-19. Background on the study: Italy, Spain and the United States were the sources of the convalescent and acute COVID-19 samples.

The data were produced by immunoSEQ multiplex PCR, yet TCRdb's version contains in-frame clones alone and is incomplete. The sample yields fewer than 400,000 clones, roughly 85% seen once. The sequencing input was PBMCs or T cells enriched from blood (not recorded which). This TCR was sampled from a man aged 25 to 40 who had recovered from COVID-19.

CDR3 region: CSAYRGNEQFF. CDR3 coding DNA: TGCAGCGCCTACAGGGGAAATGAGCAGTTCTTC. The chain recombines TRBV29-1 with TRBJ2-1, with TRBD1 matching over 7 bases. J lost 7 bases, V lost 7 bases, and 4 bases had no gene match. The CDR3 is made up of 11 amino acids. Germline V gene data show CDR1 as SQVTM and CDR2 as ANQGSEA.